This TCR beta chain was identified in a study of T cell responses to AZD1222 COVID-19 vaccine. J was trimmed by 3 bases and V by 6 bases; bases with no gene match: 7. Germline values: CDR1 SNHLY, CDR2 FYNNEI. The CDR3 has 14 amino acids. Using immunoSEQ multiplex PCR, the repertoire was profiled, and TCRdb retains in-frame clones only, with some absent. Counted here are more than 150,000 clones, approximately 90% occurring once; the ten biggest clones make up approximately 1.6%. Study observations and caveats: Repertoires were obtained only post-peak T cell response.

With regard to this clone: Its antigen is unidentified.

The V gene is TRBV2, the J gene TRBJ2-7; 8 bases are a match to TRBD2. This clonotype was sampled from an adult in good health. This specimen consisted of peripheral blood, obtained on day 0 of AZD1222 vaccination. The CDR3 protein is CASRVDGTSYEQYF. The CDR3 DNA follows: TGTGCCAGCAGAGTCGACGGGACTAGCTACGAGCAGTACTTC.